This TCR beta chain was documented in a study of blood T cell repertoires in COVID-19. Clones were read by immunoSEQ multiplex PCR, and TCRdb kept only the in-frame ones, dropping some. The sample records around 280,000 clones, around nine tenths being singletons. This clone has just a few counts. The V gene's germline CDR1 is SNHLY and CDR2 FYNNEI. This CDR3 has 12 residues. Between the trimmed V and J ends, which lost 6 bases and 4 bases, there was a span of 10 bases. Participants spanned ages roughly 18 to 90 years and resided in around 25 US areas. The sample consisted of PBMCs or T cells enriched from blood (not recorded which). The J gene is TRBJ2-7, the V gene TRBV2; TRBD1 might be the D (5 bases). The TCR sequence derives from a woman between 40 and 50 years old who had recovered from COVID-19. Here the CDR3 DNA reads TGTGCCAGCAGCTTACAGGATTACGAGCAGTACTTC. It translates to CASSLQDYEQYF.